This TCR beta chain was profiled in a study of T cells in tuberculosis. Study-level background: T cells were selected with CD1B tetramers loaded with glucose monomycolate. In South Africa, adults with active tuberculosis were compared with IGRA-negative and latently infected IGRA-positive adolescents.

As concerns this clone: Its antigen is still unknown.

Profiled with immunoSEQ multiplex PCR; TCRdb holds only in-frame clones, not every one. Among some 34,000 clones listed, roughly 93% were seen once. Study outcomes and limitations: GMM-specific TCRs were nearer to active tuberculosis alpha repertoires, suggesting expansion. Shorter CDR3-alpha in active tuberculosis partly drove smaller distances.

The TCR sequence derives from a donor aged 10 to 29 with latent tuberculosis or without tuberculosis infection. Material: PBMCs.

This CDR3 reads CASSPPPILHQETQYF. CDR3 coding DNA: TGTGCCAGCAGCCCACCCCCCATTCTACACCAAGAGACCCAGTACTTC. This sequence joins TRBV7-2 and TRBJ2-5, with unresolved D. CDR3 length: 16 residues. The germline gives CDR1 SGHTA, CDR2 FQGNSA. V was pared by 5 bases and J by 0 bases, with 16 bases between.